A single sample is the source of the 28 T cell receptor beta chains below, sequenced in a study of cytomegalovirus exposure and HLA in healthy donors. The PCR was carried out with 60 Vbeta primers and 13 Jbeta primers. Sequencing was performed with immunoSEQ multiplex PCR; in TCRdb, only in-frame clones are kept and a portion is missing. The repertoire has about 240,000 clones, more than 75% of them found once; the top ten carry around 0.22%. Sequencing was done on a sample of PBMCs. These receptors all stem from a girl aged 2 to 9 in good health and CMV-seronegative.

This rearrangement joins TRBV5-1 to TRBJ2-7, with 12 positions matching TRBD1. There are 15 residues in the CDR3. Per germline, CDR1 SGHRS and CDR2 YFSETQ. The V segment lost 4 bases and the J segment 4 bases; nucleotides outside the gene matches: 6. In DNA, the CDR3 is TGCGCCAGCAGCCCGGGGGACAGGGGGCGGTACGAGCAGTACTTC. This translates into CASSPGDRGRYEQYF.

The chain links TRBV5-1 to TRBJ2-7, with D possibly being TRBD1 (6 bases). There are 15 residues in the CDR3. Trimming shortened V by 4 bases and J by 1 base, and 15 bases separated the two germline ends. Per the germline V gene, CDR1 is SGHRS and CDR2 is YFSETQ. The CDR3 region is CASSPSTGRSYEQYF. The CDR3 nucleotides are TGCGCCAGCAGCCCCTCGACAGGCCGATCCTACGAGCAGTACTTC.

The chain is built from TRBV5-1 and TRBJ2-1, with unresolved D. Trimming stripped 0 bases from V and 4 bases from J, with 8 bases between. The germline V gene has CDR1 SGHRS and CDR2 YFSETQ. The CDR3 consists of 14 residues. The CDR3 region is CASSLGAGYNEQFF. As DNA, the CDR3 is TGCGCCAGCAGCTTGGGGGCCGGATACAATGAGCAGTTCTTC.

This rearrangement joins TRBV19 to TRBJ1-2; D possibly corresponds to TRBD1 (5 bases). V lost 10 bases, J lost 5 bases, and 14 bases lay in between. CDR3 length: 12 residues. The germline V gene has CDR1 LNHDA and CDR2 SQIVND (reference sequence). DNA for the CDR3: TGTGCCACCCAGACAGTTTCATATGGCTACACCTTC. It is translated as CATQTVSYGYTF.

This chain connects TRBV2 to TRBJ1-1; tentative D call: TRBD1 (5 bases). With 7 bases removed from V and 1 base from J, the gap between germline ends came to 10 bases. The CDR3 sequence is 13 residues long. CDR1 is SNHLY and CDR2 is FYNNEI in the germline V gene. The CDR3 DNA follows: TGTGCCAGCATAAAAGGGGCGAACACTGAAGCTTTCTTT. The encoded protein is CASIKGANTEAFF. The full variable domain, completed using reference TRBV2 and TRBJ1-1, is EPEVTQTPSHQVTQMGQEVILRCVPISNHLYFYWYRQILGQKVEFLVSFYNNEISEKSEIFDDQFSVERPDGSNFTLKIRSTKLEDSAMYFCASIKGANTEAFFGQGTRLTVV.

A remark on this clone: The sample holds other DNA sequences that translate to the same CDR3. The chain links TRBV7-3 to TRBJ2-2; D is perhaps TRBD1 (6 bases). Trimming removed 4 bases from V and 2 bases from J, with 8 bases in between. The CDR3 loop spans 14 amino acids. Germline CDR1 reads SGHTA; CDR2 reads FQGTGA. This CDR3 is CASSSGTNTGELFF. For the CDR3, the DNA is TGTGCCAGCAGCTCCGGGACAAACACCGGGGAGCTGTTTTTT.

This clone was detected once. This chain connects TRBV6-1 to TRBJ2-3; 8 nucleotides agree with TRBD1. Germline V gives CDR1 MNHNS, CDR2 SASEGT. This CDR3 has 16 amino acids. The V gene end was trimmed by 1 base and the J gene end by 0 bases; junction bases not matched to a gene: 3. As DNA, the CDR3 is TGTGCCAGCAGTGAAGGGGGACAGGCCAGCACAGATACGCAGTATTTT. Translation: CASSEGGQASTDTQYF.

This sequence joins TRBV5-6 and TRBJ1-5; no clear D. The V and J ends lost 3 bases and 3 bases respectively, with 10 bases between them. Germline V gene lookup returns CDR1 SGHDT and CDR2 YYEEEE. The CDR3 is 14 residues long. CDR3 DNA: TGTGCCAGCAGCTCCCCGGGGTTCAATCAGCCCCAGCATTTT. Its translation is CASSSPGFNQPQHF.

CDR3 bases: TGTGCCAGCAGCTTAACGGCAATCACTAATGAAAAACTGTTTTTT. It codes for CASSLTAITNEKLFF. This chain links TRBV7-3 with TRBJ1-4; D remains unclear. The length of the CDR3 is 15 residues. Germline CDR1 reads SGHTA; CDR2 reads FQGTGA. Trimming removed 0 bases at V and 2 bases at J, with 7 bases between.

The gene calls are TRBV27 and TRBJ2-7; 7 positions match TRBD1. V trimming: 2 bases; J trimming: 2 bases; junction bases outside the gene matches: 6. Germline V CDR1 and CDR2: MNHEY, SMNVEV (reference sequence). The CDR3 length is 15 residues. The CDR3: CASSLTPQGAYEQYF. DNA for the CDR3: TGTGCCAGCAGTTTAACCCCCCAGGGGGCCTACGAGCAGTACTTC.

The chain employs TRBV6-6 and TRBJ1-3; D call uncertain. Germline assignment: CDR1 MNHNY and CDR2 SVGAGI (reference sequence). This CDR3 is 13 amino acids long. V lost 6 bases and J 4 bases, leaving 10 bases between the germline ends. In DNA form, the CDR3 reads TGTGCCAGCAGGCTTTTACAGGGAAACACCATATATTTT. It is translated as CASRLLQGNTIYF.

The rearrangement joins TRBV6-6 to TRBJ1-4; TRBD1 matches 7 bases. The V segment lost 11 bases and the J segment 5 bases; nucleotides outside the gene matches: 8. From germline, CDR1 is MNHNY and CDR2 SVGAGI (reference sequence). CDR3 length: 13 amino acids. This chain's CDR3 is CAGGQAGNEKLFF. CDR3 coding DNA: TGTGCCGGAGGACAGGCCGGCAATGAAAAACTGTTTTTT.

J is TRBJ2-1 and V is TRBV5-6; D gene ambiguous. V gave up 0 bases and J gave up 7 bases, with 14 bases separating them. The length of the CDR3 is 15 residues. The germline V gene has CDR1 SGHDT and CDR2 YYEEEE. This CDR3 is CASSLGQVKLNEQFF. CDR3 nucleotide sequence: TGTGCCAGCAGCTTGGGGCAGGTAAAATTGAATGAGCAGTTCTTC.

The rearrangement links TRBV15 to TRBJ2-5; TRBD2 matches at 10 bases. Germline values: CDR1 LNHNV, CDR2 YYDKDF (reference sequence). This CDR3 region has 15 residues. J lost 6 bases, V lost 0 bases, and 4 bases had no gene match. In nucleotides, the CDR3 is TGTGCCACCAGCAGAGATTTAGCGGGAGGAAAGACCCAGTACTTC. Amino acid sequence: CATSRDLAGGKTQYF.

This clone was recorded a few times. The CDR3 loop reads CASSLTSGTDTQYF. The CDR3 region has the DNA TGTGCCAGCAGCTTAACTAGCGGCACAGATACGCAGTATTTT. The V call is TRBV7-3, the J call TRBJ2-3, with a weak D call TRBD2 (5 bases). CDR3 length equals 14 residues. V was clipped by 0 bases and J by 1 base, with 5 bases between them. CDR1 is SGHTA and CDR2 is FQGTGA in the germline V gene. Full variable domain (outside the CDR3, taken from reference TRBV7-3 and TRBJ2-3): GAGVSQTPSNKVTEKGKYVELRCDPISGHTALYWYRQSLGQGPEFLIYFQGTGAADDSGLPNDRFFAVRPEGSVSTLKIQRTERGDSAVYLCASSLTSGTDTQYFGPGTRLTVL.

As regards this clone: Distinct nucleotide sequences in the sample also encode this CDR3. The J gene is TRBJ2-7, the V gene TRBV13; D is undetermined. This CDR3 has 12 amino acids. Trimming stripped 4 bases from V and 3 bases from J, with 7 bases between. Looked up from germline, CDR1 is PRHDT and CDR2 is FYEKMQ (reference sequence). The CDR3 DNA is TGTGCCAGCAGCTATTCCCGCTACGAGCAGTACTTC. It encodes CASSYSRYEQYF. The whole variable domain, remainder taken from reference TRBV13 and TRBJ2-7, is AAGVIQSPRHLIKEKRETATLKCYPIPRHDTVYWYQQGPGQDPQFLISFYEKMQSDKGSIPDRFSAQQFSDYHSELNMSSLELGDSALYFCASSYSRYEQYFGPGTRLTVT.

J is TRBJ1-2 and V is TRBV7-8, with 9 bases fitting TRBD1. The germline CDR1 and CDR2 sequences are SGHVS and FQNEAQ. This CDR3 region has 16 residues. Unmatched junction bases numbered 3, after V lost 0 bases and J lost 1 base. This CDR3 reads CASSLAGTGLNYGYTF. CDR3 sequence (DNA): TGTGCCAGCAGCTTAGCGGGGACAGGGCTTAACTATGGCTACACCTTC. Looking up the rest from reference TRBV7-8 and TRBJ1-2 gives the full variable domain: GAGVSQSPRYKVAKRGQDVALRCDPISGHVSLFWYQQALGQGPEFLTYFQNEAQLDKSGLPSDRFFAERPEGSVSTLKIQRTQQEDSAVYLCASSLAGTGLNYGYTFGSGTRLTVV.

V gene TRBV7-9 combines with J gene TRBJ1-2, with unresolved D. From germline, CDR1 is SEHNR and CDR2 FQNEAQ (reference sequence). There are 14 residues in the CDR3. Trimming removed 1 base at V and 8 bases at J, with 14 bases between. CDR3 region: CASSLVVGSGGYTF. CDR3 DNA: TGTGCCAGCAGCTTAGTTGTTGGGAGTGGAGGCTACACCTTC.

Worth noting for this clone: Other DNA sequences from this sample encode an identical CDR3 as well. The chain couples TRBV5-1 to TRBJ2-5; TRBD2 matches at 8 bases. CDR3 size: 14 residues. The germline CDR1 and CDR2 sequences are SGHRS and YFSETQ. Trimming cost V 1 base and J 2 bases; bases outside gene matches: 1. Here the CDR3 reads CASSLTSGQETQYF. In DNA, the CDR3 is TGCGCCAGCAGCTTGACTAGCGGTCAAGAGACCCAGTACTTC.

In its sample, this clone was seen a few times. This rearrangement joins TRBV6-1 to TRBJ2-1; 7 bases align to TRBD1. The CDR3 is made up of 15 amino acids. The V gene end was trimmed by 6 bases and the J gene end by 7 bases; junction bases not matched to a gene: 12. CDR1 and CDR2 (germline): MNHNS, SASEGT. Written as DNA, the CDR3 is TGTGCCAGCAGGATACGGACAGGCTTTAGGAATGAGCAGTTCTTC. This gives the protein CASRIRTGFRNEQFF.

This chain joins TRBV19 and TRBJ1-1, with 8 nucleotides matching TRBD1. In germline, CDR1 is LNHDA, CDR2 SQIVND (reference sequence). There are 13 residues in the CDR3. With 7 bases clipped from V and 6 bases from J, the junction kept 7 bases outside the gene matches. DNA for the CDR3: TGTGCCAGTACACACAGGGGGGCGCCTGAAGCTTTCTTT. Translated: CASTHRGAPEAFF.

The chain uses TRBV14 and TRBJ1-2; D gene uncertain. The germline V and J ends were trimmed by 2 bases and 4 bases, with 5 bases remaining between them. Germline CDR1 is SGHDN and CDR2 is FVKESK. This CDR3 has 12 amino acids. CDR3 residues: CASSQSVYGYTF. CDR3 in DNA: TGTGCCAGCAGCCAATCGGTCTATGGCTACACCTTC.

The rearrangement uses TRBV5-4 and TRBJ1-2, with D maybe TRBD1 (6 bases). The CDR3 covers 14 residues. Trimming took 4 bases from V and 8 from J, leaving 18 bases between them. From germline, CDR1 is SGHNT and CDR2 YYREEE (reference sequence). The CDR3 is CASSDIDDRWGYTF. The CDR3 DNA reads TGTGCCAGCAGCGACATCGACGACAGGTGGGGCTACACCTTC.

J is TRBJ2-3 and V is TRBV12-2; the table's D gene call, TRBD2, was not cross checked with the DNA. TRBV12-2 is classified as a pseudogene. The CDR3 is made up of 14 amino acids. The CDR3 loop reads CASRPGLNTDTQYF. The CDR3 region has the DNA TGTGCAAGTCGCCCAGGACTCAACACAGATACGCAGTATTTT.

V and J are TRBV4-2 and TRBJ2-1, with 8 bases lining up with TRBD2. The V gene's germline CDR1 is LGHNA and CDR2 YNFKEQ. With 0 bases clipped from V and 8 bases from J, the junction kept 9 bases outside the gene matches. The length of the CDR3 is 16 residues. The CDR3 sequence: CASSQDPGLATYEQFF. The CDR3 nucleotides read TGTGCCAGCAGCCAAGATCCTGGACTAGCAACCTATGAGCAGTTCTTC.

This clone appeared once. This chain links TRBV30 with TRBJ1-1; D may be TRBD1 (6 bases). The ends were cut back, 4 bases at V and 3 bases at J, with 15 bases in the middle. The CDR3 length is 14 residues. In germline, CDR1 is GTSNPN, CDR2 SVGIG (reference sequence). Here the CDR3 reads CAWKGGFWDTEAFF. In nucleotides, the CDR3 is TGTGCCTGGAAAGGGGGTTTTTGGGACACTGAAGCTTTCTTT. The full variable domain, completed using reference TRBV30 and TRBJ1-1, is SQTIHQWPATLVQPVGSPLSLECTVEGTSNPNLYWYRQAAGRGLQLLFYSVGIGQISSEVPQNLSASRPQDRQFILSSKKLLLSDSGFYLCAWKGGFWDTEAFFGQGTRLTVV.

CDR3 in amino acids: CASSPGWLVDTGELFF. The DNA for the CDR3 is TGTGCCAGCAGTCCAGGGTGGCTAGTGGACACCGGGGAGCTGTTTTTT. The genes are TRBV11-2 and TRBJ2-2; weak D call: TRBD1 (5 bases). V was pared by 6 bases and J by 3 bases, with 17 bases between. CDR1 is SGHAT and CDR2 is FQNNGV in the germline V gene. The CDR3 contains 16 residues. The full variable domain, with the rest looked up from reference TRBV11-2 and TRBJ2-2, is EAGVAQSPRYKIIEKRQSVAFWCNPISGHATLYWYQQILGQGPKLLIQFQNNGVVDDSQLPKDRFSAERLKGVDSTLKIQPAKLEDSAVYLCASSPGWLVDTGELFFGEGSRLTVL.

This rearrangement joins TRBV19 to TRBJ2-7; tentative D call: TRBD2 (6 bases). With 4 bases removed from V and 5 bases from J, the gap between germline ends came to 15 bases. CDR1 is LNHDA, CDR2 SQIVND, per germline (reference sequence). The CDR3 extends over 14 amino acids. This CDR3 is CASSNLGGIDEQYF. DNA of the CDR3: TGTGCCAGTAGTAATTTAGGAGGGATCGACGAGCAGTACTTC.